These 9 T cell receptor beta chains were all obtained from the same sample, sequenced in a study of cytomegalovirus exposure and HLA in healthy donors. The PCR used 60 Vbeta and 13 Jbeta primers. Only in-frame clones appear in the TCRdb table, and some are missing; sequencing was by immunoSEQ multiplex PCR. The repertoire has roughly 120,000 clones, approximately 80% of them found once; the top ten carry roughly 2%. The source material was PBMCs. The source of these receptors is a man aged 18 to 30 in good health and CMV-seronegative.

The V and J genes are TRBV21-1 and TRBJ1-2; the DNA was not used to check the table's D call, TRBD1. TRBV21-1 is recorded as a pseudogene. The CDR3 has 14 amino acids. The CDR3 sequence: CASSSRDSLRRNTF. The CDR3 DNA is TGTGCCAGCAGCAGCAGAGACAGCCTCCGACGCAACACCTTC.

The chain links TRBV21-1 to TRBJ1-4; the DNA was not compared with TRBD1, the D call given in the table. TRBV21-1 is termed a pseudogene. CDR3 size: 15 residues. Written as DNA, the CDR3 is TGTGCCAGCAGCAAACCAGGGCAGGTACGGGAAAAACTGTTTTTT. The encoded protein is CASSKPGQVREKLFF.

The chain employs TRBV4-2 and TRBJ2-7; 10 bases align to TRBD1. The CDR3 covers 16 residues. Germline assignment: CDR1 LGHNA and CDR2 YNFKEQ. V shed 0 bases and J 3 bases; nucleotides not matched to a gene: 5. The chain's CDR3 is CASSQETGTGDYEQYF. The DNA of the CDR3 is TGTGCCAGCAGCCAAGAAACCGGGACAGGGGACTACGAGCAGTACTTC.

The V gene is TRBV2, the J gene TRBJ2-5; 8 nucleotides agree with TRBD2. Germline V gene lookup returns CDR1 SNHLY and CDR2 FYNNEI. The CDR3 has 14 amino acids. V was pared by 4 bases and J by 5 bases, with 6 bases of the junction left unmatched. CDR3 amino acids: CASSVSGTGETQYF. The CDR3, as DNA: TGTGCCAGCAGTGTTAGCGGGACTGGGGAGACCCAGTACTTC.

The V call is TRBV9, the J call TRBJ2-1, with D tentatively TRBD2 (5 bases). CDR3 length: 15 amino acids. In germline, CDR1 is SGDLS, CDR2 YYNGEE. V lost 0 bases to trimming and J lost 0 bases, with 7 bases between them. Written as DNA, the CDR3 is TGTGCCAGCAGCGTAGTCGGGGACTCCTACAATGAGCAGTTCTTC. Protein sequence: CASSVVGDSYNEQFF. Full variable domain (outside the CDR3, taken from reference TRBV9 and TRBJ2-1): DSGVTQTPKHLITATGQRVTLRCSPRSGDLSVYWYQQSLDQGLQFLIQYYNGEERAKGNILERFSAQQFPDLHSELNLSSLELGDSALYFCASSVVGDSYNEQFFGPGTRLTVL.

V is TRBV4-3 and J is TRBJ1-6; maybe TRBD1 (5 bases). V was shortened by 0 bases and J by 9 bases, with 15 bases between the two germline ends. CDR3 length: 16 residues. CDR1 is LGHNA and CDR2 is YSLEER in the germline V gene. The CDR3 here is CASSQESGQGGSPLHF. The CDR3 DNA sequence: TGCGCCAGCAGCCAAGAGTCGGGGCAGGGAGGTTCACCCCTCCACTTT.

The rearrangement links TRBV11-1 to TRBJ1-4, with D perhaps TRBD1 (6 bases). Trimming left V 5 bases short and J 8 bases short, with 12 bases between. The CDR3 is made up of 13 amino acids. The germline gives CDR1 SGHAT, CDR2 FQDESV (reference sequence). CDR3 region: CASSRTTGEKLFF. The CDR3 DNA is TGTGCCAGCAGCAGGACAACAGGGGAAAAACTGTTTTTT.

The chain joins TRBV28 to TRBJ2-1, with 11 nucleotides matching TRBD2. The V gene's germline CDR1 is MDHEN and CDR2 SYDVKM. The CDR3 runs to 16 residues. Trimming took 6 bases from V and 9 from J; bases not matched to a gene: 13. This CDR3 reads CASSTTLAGEVGEQFF. CDR3 bases: TGTGCCAGCAGCACCACACTAGCGGGAGAAGTGGGTGAGCAGTTCTTC.

The chain is built from TRBV27 and TRBJ1-2; maybe TRBD1 (6 bases). CDR1 and CDR2 (germline): MNHEY, SMNVEV (reference sequence). V gave up 6 bases and J gave up 4 bases, with 18 bases separating them. This CDR3 has 15 amino acids. CDR3 residues: CASSPQGIDSYGYTF. CDR3 sequence (DNA): TGTGCCAGCAGCCCTCAGGGGATCGATAGCTATGGCTACACCTTC.